Below are 8 T cell receptor beta chains sequenced from a single sample in a study of OX40 agonist ivuxolimab in advanced cancers. Sequenced by immunoSEQ multiplex PCR; TCRdb stores in-frame clones only, minus some. The sample has about 80,000 clones, roughly 91% seen once; the top ten hold approximately 0.32%. The sequencing here drew on CD4+ or CD8+ T cells sorted from blood, taken in a trial of the OX40 agonist ivuxolimab. The receptor set was obtained from an adult with an advanced solid tumor such as melanoma, head and neck, liver or kidney cancer.

The V call is TRBV7-9, the J call TRBJ1-2; no firm D call. V lost 5 bases, J lost 1 base, and 14 bases lay in between. Germline values: CDR1 SEHNR, CDR2 FQNEAQ (reference sequence). The CDR3 sequence is 15 residues long. CDR3 sequence: CASSTQTLLNYGYTF. The CDR3 nucleotides are TGTGCCAGCAGCACACAGACGTTACTTAACTATGGCTACACCTTC. Based on the CDR3 plus reference TRBV7-9 and TRBJ1-2, the full variable domain is DTGVSQNPRHKITKRGQNVTFRCDPISEHNRLYWYRQTLGQGPEFLTYFQNEAQLEKSRLLSDRFSAERPKGSFSTLEIQRTEQGDSAMYLCASSTQTLLNYGYTFGSGTRLTVV.

The chain has TRBV5-1 and TRBJ2-7; a possible D gene is TRBD1 (6 bases). Germline lookup yields CDR1 SGHRS and CDR2 YFSETQ. The germline V and J ends were trimmed by 2 bases and 4 bases, with 7 bases remaining between them. The CDR3 is made up of 12 amino acids. The CDR3 sequence: CASSFDRYEQYF. In DNA form, the CDR3 reads TGCGCCAGCAGCTTCGACAGGTACGAGCAGTACTTC.

V usage is TRBV6-5 and J usage is TRBJ2-5, with D perhaps matching TRBD1 or TRBD2 (5 bases each). The CDR3 loop spans 16 amino acids. The germline V gene has CDR1 MNHEY and CDR2 SVGAGI. The V end was cut by 4 bases, the J end by 6 bases, with 21 bases between. The CDR3, as DNA: TGTGCCAGCAGTTTGCGTCACGGGGCAAATGGGCAGACCCAGTACTTC. Protein sequence: CASSLRHGANGQTQYF.

This clone was observed a single time. The genes are TRBV7-2 and TRBJ2-7, with TRBD2 matching 13 bases. Trimming took 5 bases from V and 7 from J; bases not matched to a gene: 11. The CDR3 length is 16 residues. Germline CDR1 and CDR2: SGHTA and FQGNSA. As DNA, the CDR3 is TGTGCCAGCAGCCTACAAGGACTAGCGGGAGATCGGGAGCAGTACTTC. It codes for CASSLQGLAGDREQYF.

As concerns this clone: The sample contains more than one DNA sequence encoding this CDR3. The rearrangement links TRBV25-1 to TRBJ1-4, with D uncertain. CDR3 size: 13 residues. V was shortened by 4 bases and J by 7 bases, with 10 bases between the two germline ends. Germline values: CDR1 MGHDK, CDR2 SYGVNS. The CDR3 bases are TGTGCCAGCAGTGCCTCCCCGGGTGAAAAACTGTTTTTT. Amino acid sequence: CASSASPGEKLFF.

This sequence joins TRBV19 and TRBJ2-2, with 14 bases fitting TRBD2. J gave up 4 bases and V 8 bases, and 3 bases lay outside the gene matches. Germline loops: CDR1 LNHDA, CDR2 SQIVND (reference sequence). CDR3 length equals 15 residues. Here the CDR3 DNA reads TGTGCCAGTTCGGGACTAGCGGGGGTCACCGGGGAGCTGTTTTTT. This codes for CASSGLAGVTGELFF.

The chain couples TRBV7-2 to TRBJ2-7; 11 bases line up with TRBD2. Germline V gives CDR1 SGHTA, CDR2 FQGNSA. V shed 1 base, J shed 0 bases, and the junction held 8 bases outside the gene matches. This CDR3 region has 18 residues. For the CDR3, the DNA is TGTGCCAGCAGCTTAGTCGGCCTAGCGGGGGGCCACTCCTACGAGCAGTACTTC. Translating it yields CASSLVGLAGGHSYEQYF.

The V gene is TRBV7-3, the J gene TRBJ2-6; D is uncertain. The V and J ends lost 6 bases and 0 bases respectively, with 12 bases between them. This CDR3 has 16 residues. The germline CDR1 and CDR2 sequences are SGHTA and FQGTGA. In DNA, the CDR3 is TGTGCCAGCAGGGCTATGATTAGCTCTGGGGCCAACGTCCTGACTTTC. It specifies CASRAMISSGANVLTF.